One and the same sample provided the 13 T cell receptor beta chains below, sequenced in a study of CD8 T cells in Susac syndrome. Roughly 0.45 to 1 ug RNA was reverse transcribed with random hexamers. A single record per CDR3 protein comes from TCRdb applying MiXCR to the immunoSEQ multiplex PCR reads. The table includes some 200,000 distinct CDR3 sequences, roughly 95% detected once. The material sequenced was CD4+ T cells from PBMCs. Receptors originate from a human donor with Susac syndrome.

This chain links TRBV2 with TRBJ2-7; D might be TRBD1 or TRBD2, each matching 5 bases. The CDR3 has 13 residues. Looked up from germline, CDR1 is SNHLY and CDR2 is FYNNEI. Between the trimmed V and J ends, which lost 9 bases and 3 bases, there was a span of 15 bases. DNA of the CDR3: TGTGCCAGTCGACTTCGGGACCACTACGAGCAGTACTTC. Its protein product is CASRLRDHYEQYF.

In its sample, this clonotype was seen once. V is TRBV20-1 and J is TRBJ2-5; a weak D match, TRBD1 (5 bases). The CDR3 contains 14 residues. Germline CDR1 DFQATT, CDR2 SNEGSKA (reference sequence). The germline V and J ends were trimmed by 4 bases and 0 bases, with 12 bases remaining between them. The CDR3 loop reads CSATLDKYQETQYF. The CDR3 DNA follows: TGCAGTGCTACCCTGGACAAGTACCAAGAGACCCAGTACTTC.

The gene calls are TRBV20-1 and TRBJ1-5; D not resolved. The V end was cut by 3 bases, the J end by 2 bases, with 23 bases between. The CDR3 consists of 18 residues. Germline-derived CDR1 and CDR2 are DFQATT and SNEGSKA (reference sequence). CDR3 protein: CSASFGGRAGFGNQPQHF. CDR3 DNA: TGCAGTGCTAGTTTTGGTGGTAGGGCGGGATTCGGCAATCAGCCCCAGCATTTT.

The chain recombines TRBV6-2 or TRBV6-3 with TRBJ1-2; tentative D call: TRBD1 (6 bases). V was clipped by 0 bases and J by 6 bases, with 14 bases between them. Germline loops: CDR1 MNHEY, CDR2 SVGEGT. The CDR3 has 15 amino acids. The CDR3 protein is CASSYSISQGNGYTF. The CDR3 DNA reads TGTGCCAGCAGTTACTCGATTTCACAGGGAAATGGCTACACCTTC.

The rearrangement uses TRBV5-6 and TRBJ2-1; TRBD2 aligns across 8 bases. CDR3 length: 15 residues. Germline V gene lookup returns CDR1 SGHDT and CDR2 YYEEEE. Losses at the gene ends were 4 bases for V and 3 bases for J; bases not matched to a gene: 6. CDR3 protein: CASSALSGDYNEQFF. The CDR3 nucleotides read TGTGCCAGCAGCGCCCTTAGCGGGGACTACAATGAGCAGTTCTTC.

The table lists this clonotype with a count of one. The chain recombines TRBV9 with TRBJ1-3, with a weak D call TRBD1 (6 bases). The CDR3 is 15 amino acids. Germline-derived CDR1 and CDR2 are SGDLS and YYNGEE. V lost 4 bases and J 2 bases, leaving 13 bases between the germline ends. CDR3 nucleotide sequence: TGTGCCAGCAGCCCCCGGAGGGGGGCTGGAAACACCATATATTTT. It translates to CASSPRRGAGNTIYF.

The V and J genes are TRBV29-1 and TRBJ2-5; TRBD2 matches at 8 bases. The J segment lost 10 bases and the V segment lost 7 bases, leaving 8 bases of the junction unmatched. This CDR3 is built from 11 residues. Germline-derived CDR1 and CDR2 are SQVTM and ANQGSEA. The DNA for the CDR3 is TGCAGCGCCTGGCGGGAGGTCGGCCAGTACTTC. Amino acids: CSAWREVGQYF.

This clonotype was recorded once. The chain joins TRBV27 to TRBJ2-1, with D possibly being TRBD1 or TRBD2 (5 bases each). Trimming shortened V by 3 bases and J by 3 bases, and 12 bases separated the two germline ends. This CDR3 is 15 amino acids long. Germline assignment: CDR1 MNHEY and CDR2 SMNVEV (reference sequence). The CDR3 protein is CASSFRDRLYNEQFF. The CDR3 bases are TGTGCCAGCAGTTTCCGGGACCGCCTCTACAATGAGCAGTTCTTC.

The gene calls are TRBV28 and TRBJ2-1, with D possibly being TRBD1 or TRBD2 (5 bases each). V dropped 2 bases and J dropped 4 bases, with 12 bases sitting between them. In germline, CDR1 is MDHEN, CDR2 SYDVKM. The CDR3 is 15 residues long. The CDR3 DNA reads as TGTGCCAGCAGTTTAGAAGGGACCATATACAATGAGCAGTTCTTC. Translating gives CASSLEGTIYNEQFF.

The chain joins TRBV5-1 to TRBJ1-4; D may be TRBD1 (5 bases). V was shortened by 4 bases and J by 5 bases, with 9 bases between the two germline ends. The germline CDR1 and CDR2 sequences are SGHRS and YFSETQ. This CDR3 spans 13 amino acids. The CDR3: CASSGGDNEKLFF. CDR3 nucleotides: TGCGCCAGCAGCGGAGGGGACAATGAAAAACTGTTTTTT.

The chain couples TRBV20-1 to TRBJ2-5; 8 nucleotides align to TRBD1. CDR3 length: 11 amino acids. With 5 bases clipped from V and 5 bases from J, the junction kept 1 base outside the gene matches. Germline CDR1 reads DFQATT; CDR2 reads SNEGSKA (reference sequence). The CDR3 region is CSADRGETQYF. Here the CDR3 DNA reads TGCAGTGCTGACAGGGGCGAGACCCAGTACTTC.

The J gene is TRBJ1-1, the V gene TRBV20-1; D not resolved. The CDR3 is 14 amino acids. The V end was cut by 0 bases, the J end by 1 base, with 9 bases between. Looked up from germline, CDR1 is DFQATT and CDR2 is SNEGSKA (reference sequence). DNA for the CDR3: TGCAGTGCTAGAGATCTGTCCAGGAACACTGAAGCTTTCTTT. It specifies CSARDLSRNTEAFF.

This chain joins TRBV29-1 and TRBJ2-7; no clear D gene. V was pared by 4 bases and J by 3 bases, with 13 bases between. CDR3 size: 13 residues. Germline loops: CDR1 SQVTM, CDR2 ANQGSEA. The CDR3 DNA reads as TGCAGCGTTGTTGCCCAGAATTTCTACGAGCAGTACTTC. Its protein is CSVVAQNFYEQYF.